This record looks at one T cell receptor (beta chain) sequence and its context. This specimen belongs to a study of blood T cell repertoires in COVID-19. Across about 22 US areas, participants ranged in age from roughly 18 to 89 years. Cohort allocation depended upon clinical history that participants reported. Sequencing was performed with immunoSEQ multiplex PCR; in TCRdb, only in-frame clones are kept and a portion is missing. The table lists about 320,000 clones, roughly 85% of them singletons. V was shortened by 8 bases and J by 8 bases, with 9 bases between the two germline ends. Germline values: CDR1 GTSNPN, CDR2 SVGIG (reference sequence). CDR3 length: 10 amino acids.

This chain uses TRBV30 with TRBJ1-4, with D tentatively TRBD1 (5 bases). Sequenced sample: PBMCs or T cells enriched from blood (not recorded which). This sequence was found in a woman aged 25 to 39 who had been exposed to COVID-19. The CDR3 loop reads CAGGREKLFF. CDR3 sequence (DNA): TGTGCCGGGGGACGGGAAAAACTGTTTTTT.